Listed below are T cell receptor beta chains from one sample, sequenced in a study of T cell repertoires in cytomegalovirus infection. TCRdb recomputed calls from the reads with MiXCR, one row per CDR3 protein. The sample gives 250,000 to 300,000 distinct CDR3 sequences, around 20% of which show up once; about 21% is in the top ten. These receptors' antigens are unknown. Specimen: cultured PBMCs, collected from culture after CMV antigen stimulation. These receptors all stem from a human donor in good health (CMV status not recorded). Some clones in this sample may be carry-over from other donors' samples. CDR3s include the opening cysteine and the closing phenylalanine or tryptophan.

v_gene | CDR3aa
TRBV7-9 | CASSSPGLWTLSGNTIYF
TRBV20-1 | CSALSDRESQPQHF
TRBV7-9 | CASSLLLEEKETQYF
TRBV4-1 | CASSQVRDSPLHF
TRBV4-1 | CASSQPYGSRDEQFF
TRBV20-1 | CSALTGTGVISGANVLTF
TRBV7-9 | CASNELLDTQYF
TRBV12-3/TRBV12-4 | CASSRTGEQYF
TRBV4-1 | CASSQTTGRGTEAFF
TRBV6-5 | CASSPTRRGAEAFF
TRBV10-3 | CAISGGQGYTF
TRBV7-8 | CASKPQRNQPQHF
TRBV28 | CASSLRSLAHGYTF
TRBV5-3 | CASSLVTGWGTDTQYF
TRBV28 | CASTTSSQETQYF
TRBV7-9 | CASSDTLPTSGNYEQYF
TRBV7-9 | CASSLATQAAEAFF
TRBV11-2 | CASSTSGLRQGTYEQYF
TRBV27 | CASSLSLGGLNTEAFF
TRBV7-8 | CASSQGLAGLPGELFF
TRBV11-2 | CASNPGLGGLYTEAFF
TRBV7-2 | CASSLDHTTGANSPLHF
TRBV7-9 | CASSSQREGRSDTQYF
TRBV30 | CAWSVRMTPVSEAFF
TRBV6-2/TRBV6-3 | CASRQGFHNEQFF
TRBV7-2 | CASSFPGAMNTEAFF
TRBV12-3/TRBV12-4 | CASSLSQGNEKLFF
TRBV27 | CATGQGIWQIEYF
TRBV10-1 | CASRGAGGEDEQFF
TRBV7-2 | CASSLNLGGNTEAFF
TRBV7-9 | CASSGRFIYEQYF
TRBV27 | CAIANRDGYTF
TRBV7-2 | CASSLVTGGTGELFF
TRBV6-2/TRBV6-3 | CASRTSGRANEQFF
TRBV7-2 | CASSLVQGRAPQHF
TRBV5-6 | CASSLGFTSDPYNEQFF
TRBV12-3/TRBV12-4 | CASSSGGAYYGYTF
TRBV7-8 | CASSSWRDGAYEQYF
TRBV5-6 | CASSLDGGSNQPQHF